The T cell receptor beta chain under discussion was sequenced for a study of shared clonotypes between healthy human individuals. For the study at large: Sampling drew on donors who were a couple of women and three men aged 18 to 49.

There are 14 residues in the CDR3. V lost 6 bases and J 5 bases, leaving 16 bases between the germline ends. CDR1 is ENHRY and CDR2 is SYGVKD in the germline V gene. The genomic DNA of each subset was split evenly across several immunoSEQ plates. Assay used: immunoSEQ multiplex PCR; TCRdb lists only in-frame clones, some missing. The table lists some 1.5 million clones, more than 95% of them singletons, with more than 0.9% in the top ten. CD4+ cells underwent separation, giving CD45RA+ naive and CD45RA-negative memory subsets. This TCR derives from a man aged 25 to 40 in good health. Sequencing was done on a sample of naive CD4+ T cells sorted from blood. The subset: CD45RA+ positively selected. The chain employs TRBV10-3 and TRBJ1-1, with a tentative D call TRBD1 (5 bases). The CDR3 sequence: CAISYRDGGTEAFF. The CDR3 bases are TGTGCCATCAGCTACCGGGACGGCGGGACTGAAGCTTTCTTT.